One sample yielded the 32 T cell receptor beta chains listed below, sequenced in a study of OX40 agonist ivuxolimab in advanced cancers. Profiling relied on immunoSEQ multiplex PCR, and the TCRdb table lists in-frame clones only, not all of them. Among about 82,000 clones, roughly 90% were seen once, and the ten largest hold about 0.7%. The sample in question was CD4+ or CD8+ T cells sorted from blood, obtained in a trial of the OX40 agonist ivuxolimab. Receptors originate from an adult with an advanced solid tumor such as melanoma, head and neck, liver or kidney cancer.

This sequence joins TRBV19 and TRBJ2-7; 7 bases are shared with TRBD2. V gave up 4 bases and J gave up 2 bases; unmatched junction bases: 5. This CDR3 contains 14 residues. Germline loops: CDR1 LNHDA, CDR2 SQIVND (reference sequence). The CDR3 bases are TGTGCCAGTAGTAGGCCGGGAGGCGCCTACGAGCAGTACTTC. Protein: CASSRPGGAYEQYF.

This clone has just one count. CDR3 DNA: TGTGCCAGCAGCCAGGATCGGGGGGAGCAGTTCTTC. Translation: CASSQDRGEQFF. The gene calls are TRBV9 and TRBJ2-1, with a weak D call TRBD2 (6 bases). CDR1 is SGDLS, CDR2 YYNGEE, per germline. The CDR3 spans 12 residues. Trimming removed 4 bases from V and 10 bases from J, with 12 bases in between. The variable domain in full, completed from reference TRBV9 and TRBJ2-1, reads DSGVTQTPKHLITATGQRVTLRCSPRSGDLSVYWYQQSLDQGLQFLIQYYNGEERAKGNILERFSAQQFPDLHSELNLSSLELGDSALYFCASSQDRGEQFFGPGTRLTVL.

CDR3 nucleotide sequence: TGTGCCACCGGGACTAGCGGGGGGGTAGATACGCAGTATTTT. It is translated as CATGTSGGVDTQYF. The gene calls are TRBV10-3 and TRBJ2-3, with 16 bases fitting TRBD2. Germline V gene sequence: CDR1 ENHRY, CDR2 SYGVKD. The length of the CDR3 is 14 residues. Trimming took 10 bases from V and 5 from J; bases not matched to a gene: 3.

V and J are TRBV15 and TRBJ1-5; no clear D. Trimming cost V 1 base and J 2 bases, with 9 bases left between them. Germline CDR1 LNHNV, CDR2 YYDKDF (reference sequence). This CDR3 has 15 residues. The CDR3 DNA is TGTGCCACCAGCAGAGGAGGATCGGGCAATCAGCCCCAGCATTTT. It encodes CATSRGGSGNQPQHF.

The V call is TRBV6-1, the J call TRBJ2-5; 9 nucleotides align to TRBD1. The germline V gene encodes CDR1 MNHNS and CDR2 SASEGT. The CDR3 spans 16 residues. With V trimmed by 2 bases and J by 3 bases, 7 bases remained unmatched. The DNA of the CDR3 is TGTGCCAGCAGTGAACCTGGACAGGGGTTGAAAGAGACCCAGTACTTC. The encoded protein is CASSEPGQGLKETQYF.

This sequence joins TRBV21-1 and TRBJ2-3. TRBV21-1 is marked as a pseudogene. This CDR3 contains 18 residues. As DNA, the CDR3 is TGTGCCAGCAGCAAAAGTCGGGCAGGGGACTCGGAGAGAGATACGCAGTATTTT. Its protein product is CASSKSRAGDSERDTQYF.

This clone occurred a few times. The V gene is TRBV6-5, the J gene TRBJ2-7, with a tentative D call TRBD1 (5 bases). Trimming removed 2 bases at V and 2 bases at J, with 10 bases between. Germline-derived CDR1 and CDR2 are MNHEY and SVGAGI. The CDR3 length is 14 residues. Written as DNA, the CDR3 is TGTGCCAGCAGTTACGCAGGGCTGCCCTACGAGCAGTACTTC. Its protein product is CASSYAGLPYEQYF.

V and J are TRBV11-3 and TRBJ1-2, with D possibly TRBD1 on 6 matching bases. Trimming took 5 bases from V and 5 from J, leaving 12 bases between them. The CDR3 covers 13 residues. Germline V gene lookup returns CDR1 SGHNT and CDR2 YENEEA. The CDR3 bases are TGTGCCAGCAGCGAACAGGGCTGGTATGGCTACACCTTC. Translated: CASSEQGWYGYTF.

This CDR3 reads CASSPRDGGNSPLHF. Written as DNA, the CDR3 is TGTGCCAGCTCACCACGAGACGGCGGCAATTCACCCCTCCACTTT. This sequence joins TRBV18 and TRBJ1-6; unclear D gene. The CDR3 covers 15 residues. Germline V lookup: CDR1 KGHSH, CDR2 LQKENI. The V end lost 1 base, the J end lost 7 bases, and 11 bases lay between the germline ends.

The CDR3 reads CASSSLESTDTQYF. CDR3 sequence (DNA): TGTGCCAGTAGTTCCCTTGAGAGCACAGATACGCAGTATTTT. The V gene is TRBV19, the J gene TRBJ2-3; no clear D. This CDR3 has 14 residues. Trimming pared 5 bases from V and 0 bases from J, leaving 9 bases between. Germline loops: CDR1 LNHDA, CDR2 SQIVND (reference sequence).

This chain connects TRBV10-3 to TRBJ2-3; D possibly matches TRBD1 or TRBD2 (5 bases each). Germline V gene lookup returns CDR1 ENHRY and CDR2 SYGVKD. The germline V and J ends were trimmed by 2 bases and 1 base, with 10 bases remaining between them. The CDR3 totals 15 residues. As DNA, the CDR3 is TGTGCCATCAGTGAGAAGCTGGGGGGCACAGATACGCAGTATTTT. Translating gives CAISEKLGGTDTQYF.

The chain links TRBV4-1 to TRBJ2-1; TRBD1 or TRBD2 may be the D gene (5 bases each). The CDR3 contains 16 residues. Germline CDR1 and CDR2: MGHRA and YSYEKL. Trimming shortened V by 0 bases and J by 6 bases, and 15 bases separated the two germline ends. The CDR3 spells CASSQDRGAFGNEQFF. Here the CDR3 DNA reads TGCGCCAGCAGCCAAGATCGGGGCGCATTCGGCAATGAGCAGTTCTTC.

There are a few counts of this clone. Here the CDR3 DNA reads TGTGCCAGCAGCTTTAGTACTAGCGGTGTCACCGGGGAGCTGTTTTTT. Protein: CASSFSTSGVTGELFF. This chain links TRBV7-2 with TRBJ2-2; 8 positions agree with TRBD2. The CDR3 loop spans 16 amino acids. With 3 bases clipped from V and 4 bases from J, the junction kept 7 bases outside the gene matches. Per the germline V gene, CDR1 is SGHTA and CDR2 is FQGNSA. The complete variable domain, with remaining parts taken from reference TRBV7-2 and TRBJ2-2, reads GAGVSQSPSNKVTEKGKDVELRCDPISGHTALYWYRQSLGQGLEFLIYFQGNSAPDKSGLPSDRFSAERTGGSVSTLTIQRTQQEDSAVYLCASSFSTSGVTGELFFGEGSRLTVL.

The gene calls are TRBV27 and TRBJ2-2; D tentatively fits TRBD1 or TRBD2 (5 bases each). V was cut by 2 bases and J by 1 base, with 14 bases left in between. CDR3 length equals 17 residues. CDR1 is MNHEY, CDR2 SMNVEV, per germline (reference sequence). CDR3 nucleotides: TGTGCCAGCAGTTTACGACCCTTGGGACGGAACACCGGGGAGCTGTTTTTT. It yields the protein CASSLRPLGRNTGELFF.

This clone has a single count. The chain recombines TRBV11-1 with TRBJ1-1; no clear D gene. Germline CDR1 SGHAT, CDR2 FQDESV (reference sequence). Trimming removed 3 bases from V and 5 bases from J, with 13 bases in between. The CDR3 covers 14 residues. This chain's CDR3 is CASSFSREGTEAFF. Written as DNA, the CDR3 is TGTGCCAGCAGCTTTTCGAGGGAAGGGACTGAAGCTTTCTTT. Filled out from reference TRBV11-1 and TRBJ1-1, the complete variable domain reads EAEVAQSPRYKITEKSQAVAFWCDPISGHATLYWYRQILGQGPELLVQFQDESVVDDSQLPKDRFSAERLKGVDSTLKIQPAELGDSAMYLCASSFSREGTEAFFGQGTRLTVV.

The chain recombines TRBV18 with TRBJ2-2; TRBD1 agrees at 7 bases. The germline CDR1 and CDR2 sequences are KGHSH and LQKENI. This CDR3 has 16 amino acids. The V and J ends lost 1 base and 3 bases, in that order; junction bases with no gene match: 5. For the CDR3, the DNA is TGTGCCAGCTCACCACGGGCAGGGGGAGACACCGGGGAGCTGTTTTTT. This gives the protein CASSPRAGGDTGELFF.

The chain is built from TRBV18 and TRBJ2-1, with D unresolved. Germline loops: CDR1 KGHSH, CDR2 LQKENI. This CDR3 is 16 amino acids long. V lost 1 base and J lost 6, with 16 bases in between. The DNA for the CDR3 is TGTGCCAGCTCACCACTACTTCCTAGAGTCGGCAATGAGCAGTTCTTC. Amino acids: CASSPLLPRVGNEQFF.

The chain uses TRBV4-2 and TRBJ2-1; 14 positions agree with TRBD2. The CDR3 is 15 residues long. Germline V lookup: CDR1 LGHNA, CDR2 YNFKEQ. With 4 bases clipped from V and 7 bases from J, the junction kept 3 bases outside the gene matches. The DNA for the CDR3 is TGTGCCAGCAGCCCCGGGACTAGCGGGGGAAATGAGCAGTTCTTC. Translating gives CASSPGTSGGNEQFF.

The CDR3: CASSQSGIPETQYF. CDR3 bases: TGTGCCAGCAGCCAGAGCGGAATCCCAGAGACCCAGTACTTC. The gene calls are TRBV5-8 and TRBJ2-5; D perhaps matches TRBD2 (5 bases). The germline V gene has CDR1 SGHTS and CDR2 YDEGEE. The CDR3 has 14 amino acids. The ends were cut back, 4 bases at V and 4 bases at J, with 14 bases in the middle.

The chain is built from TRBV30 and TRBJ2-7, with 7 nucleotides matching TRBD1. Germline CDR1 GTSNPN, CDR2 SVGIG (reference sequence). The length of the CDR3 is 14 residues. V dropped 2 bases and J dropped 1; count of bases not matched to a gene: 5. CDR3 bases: TGTGCCTGGAGTAAGGGACAGTCATCCTACGAGCAGTACTTC. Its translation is CAWSKGQSSYEQYF. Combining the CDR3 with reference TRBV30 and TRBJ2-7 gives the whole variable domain SQTIHQWPATLVQPVGSPLSLECTVEGTSNPNLYWYRQAAGRGLQLLFYSVGIGQISSEVPQNLSASRPQDRQFILSSKKLLLSDSGFYLCAWSKGQSSYEQYFGPGTRLTVT.

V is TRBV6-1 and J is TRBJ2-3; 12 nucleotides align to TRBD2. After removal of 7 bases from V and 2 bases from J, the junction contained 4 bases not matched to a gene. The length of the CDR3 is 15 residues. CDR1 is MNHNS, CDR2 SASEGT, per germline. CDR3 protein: CASNLAGGDTDTQYF. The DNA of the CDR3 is TGTGCCAGCAACCTAGCGGGGGGGGACACAGATACGCAGTATTTT.

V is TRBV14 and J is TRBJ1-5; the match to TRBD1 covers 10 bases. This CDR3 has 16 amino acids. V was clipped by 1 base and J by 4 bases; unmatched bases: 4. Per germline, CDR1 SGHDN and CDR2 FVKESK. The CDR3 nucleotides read TGTGCCAGCAGCCAAGTCACGGGACAGGGGAATCAGCCCCAGCATTTT. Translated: CASSQVTGQGNQPQHF.

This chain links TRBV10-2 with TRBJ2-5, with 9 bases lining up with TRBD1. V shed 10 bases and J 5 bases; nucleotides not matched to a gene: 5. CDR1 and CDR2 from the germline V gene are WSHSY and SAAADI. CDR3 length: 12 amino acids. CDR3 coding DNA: TGCGCCACCTCGACAGGGGGGGAGACCCAGTACTTC. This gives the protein CATSTGGETQYF.

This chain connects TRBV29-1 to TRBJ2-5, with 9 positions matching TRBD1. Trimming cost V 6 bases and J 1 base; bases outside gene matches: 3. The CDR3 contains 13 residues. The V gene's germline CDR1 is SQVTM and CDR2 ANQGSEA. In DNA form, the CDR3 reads TGCAGCGTGAGGGACAGGGCCCAAGAGACCCAGTACTTC. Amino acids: CSVRDRAQETQYF.

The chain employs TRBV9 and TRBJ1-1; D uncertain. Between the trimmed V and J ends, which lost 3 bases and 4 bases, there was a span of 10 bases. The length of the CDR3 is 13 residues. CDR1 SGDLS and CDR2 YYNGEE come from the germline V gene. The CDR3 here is CASSERGFTEAFF. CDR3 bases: TGTGCCAGCAGCGAGAGAGGGTTCACTGAAGCTTTCTTT.

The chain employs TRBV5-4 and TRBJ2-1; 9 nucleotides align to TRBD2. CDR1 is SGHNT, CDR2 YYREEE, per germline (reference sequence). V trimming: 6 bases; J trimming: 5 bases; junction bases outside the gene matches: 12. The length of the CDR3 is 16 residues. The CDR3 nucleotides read TGTGCCAGCACCGCCCGAGGGCGGGGGGGCGACAATGAGCAGTTCTTC. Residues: CASTARGRGGDNEQFF.

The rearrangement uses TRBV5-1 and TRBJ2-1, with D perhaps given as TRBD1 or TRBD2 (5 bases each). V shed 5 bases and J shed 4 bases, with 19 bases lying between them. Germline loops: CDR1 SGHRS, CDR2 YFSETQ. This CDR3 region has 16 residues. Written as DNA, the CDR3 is TGCGCCAGCAGGGGTGGGACGGAGGACCTTTACAATGAGCAGTTCTTC. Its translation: CASRGGTEDLYNEQFF.

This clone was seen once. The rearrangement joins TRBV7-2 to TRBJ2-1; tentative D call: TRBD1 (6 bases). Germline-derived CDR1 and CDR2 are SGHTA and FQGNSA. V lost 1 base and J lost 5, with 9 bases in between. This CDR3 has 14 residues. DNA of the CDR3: TGTGCCAGCAGCTTAGGAGGGACAAACAATGAGCAGTTCTTC. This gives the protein CASSLGGTNNEQFF.

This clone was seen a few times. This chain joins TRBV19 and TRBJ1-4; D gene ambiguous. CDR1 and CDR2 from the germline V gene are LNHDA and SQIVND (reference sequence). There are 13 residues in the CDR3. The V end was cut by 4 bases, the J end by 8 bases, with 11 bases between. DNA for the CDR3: TGTGCCAGTAGTAACCGGGGAAGGGAAAAACTGTTTTTT. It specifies CASSNRGREKLFF.

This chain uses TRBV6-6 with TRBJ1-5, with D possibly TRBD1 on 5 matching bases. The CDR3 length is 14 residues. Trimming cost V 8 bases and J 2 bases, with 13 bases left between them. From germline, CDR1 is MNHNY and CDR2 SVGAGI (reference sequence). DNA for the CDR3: TGTGCCAGCGCGAGGGGAGGTCGCAATCAGCCCCAGCATTTT. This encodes CASARGGRNQPQHF.

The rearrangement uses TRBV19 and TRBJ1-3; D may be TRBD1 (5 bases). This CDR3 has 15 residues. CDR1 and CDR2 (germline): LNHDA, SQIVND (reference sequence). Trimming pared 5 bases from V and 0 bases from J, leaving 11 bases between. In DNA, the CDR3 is TGTGCCAGTAGTGTCGCAGGGAGCTCTGGAAACACCATATATTTT. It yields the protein CASSVAGSSGNTIYF.

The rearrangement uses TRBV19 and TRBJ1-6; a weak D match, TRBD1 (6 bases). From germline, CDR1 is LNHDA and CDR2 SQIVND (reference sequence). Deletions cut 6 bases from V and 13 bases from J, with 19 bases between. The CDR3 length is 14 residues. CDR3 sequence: CASRTSGVQAPLHF. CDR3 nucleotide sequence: TGTGCCAGTAGAACTTCAGGGGTCCAGGCTCCCCTCCACTTT.